These T cell receptor beta chains were read from a single sample in a study of blood T cells in healthy people across ages. One entry per CDR3 protein results from TCRdb running MiXCR on the 5' RACE reads. The data contain more than 650,000 distinct CDR3 sequences, about a quarter of them seen just once; the ten biggest clones take up 3%. The sample was also linked to a second study, of T cells of mothers and their children.

Sample: blood. These TCRs come from a boy between 10 and 17 years old in good health. CDR3s include the opening cysteine and the closing phenylalanine or tryptophan. A D gene is named only where the DNA matches it firmly. Clone size, where shown, is once, few, many, or a class for clones that have expanded.

>NA|TRBV28|TRBJ1-4|15|TRBD1
TGTGCCAGCAGCTTGGGACAGGCCCATAATGAAAAACTGTTTTTT
CASSLGQAHNEKLFF
>NA|TRBV20-1|TRBJ2-5|13|NA
TGCAGTGCTATTCAGGGAGTACAAGAGACCCAGTACTTC
CSAIQGVQETQYF
>NA|TRBV12-3/TRBV12-4|TRBJ2-2|16|NA
TGTGCCAGCAGCATGGGCCCTCAGGGGCACACCGGGGAGCTGTTTTTT
CASSMGPQGHTGELFF
>NA|TRBV10-3|TRBJ2-6|16|TRBD1
TGTGCCATCAGTCCCGGACAGGGACCCAGTTATGCTGTCCTGACTTTC
CAISPGQGPSYAVLTF
>NA|TRBV15|TRBJ2-7|14|NA
TGTGCCACCAGCAGAGAGGAGGGACCGTACGAGCAGTACTTC
CATSREEGPYEQYF
>NA|TRBV12-3/TRBV12-4|TRBJ2-4|16|NA
TGTGCCAGCAGAAGATCTGGGATGGGAGCCAAAAACATTCAGTACTTC
CASRRSGMGAKNIQYF
>NA|TRBV12-3/TRBV12-4|TRBJ1-2|16|TRBD1
TGTGCCAGCAGTTTATGGACAGGGGGCTTTAACTATGGCTACACCTTC
CASSLWTGGFNYGYTF
>few|TRBV2|TRBJ1-2|10|NA
TGTGCCAACTCCCTAAGGGGCTACACCTTC
CANSLRGYTF
>few|TRBV7-8|TRBJ2-7|13|NA
TGTGCCAGCAGCACTGGGACGTTCTACGAGCAGTACTTC
CASSTGTFYEQYF
>NA|TRBV28|TRBJ1-2|12|TRBD1
TGTGCCGGCAGGGGGGACGGTCATGGCTACACCTTC
CAGRGDGHGYTF
>NA|TRBV3-1|TRBJ2-7|13|NA
TGTGCCAGCAGCCAGTTTAGTTCCTACGAGCAGTACTTC
CASSQFSSYEQYF
>NA|TRBV28|TRBJ2-7|12|NA
TGTGCCAGCAGTTTTATCTCCTACGAGCAGTACTTC
CASSFISYEQYF
>NA|TRBV20-1|TRBJ2-1|15|NA
TGCAGTGCTAGAGAGGCGGGGTCTTTCGACAATGAGCAGTTCTTC
CSAREAGSFDNEQFF
>NA|TRBV19|TRBJ2-7|14|TRBD1
TGTGCCAGTAACCCCGGGACAGGCCTCTACGAGCAGTACTTC
CASNPGTGLYEQYF
>few|TRBV27|TRBJ1-2|14|NA
TGTGCCAGCAGCCTTCTACATCCTAACTATGGCTACACCTTC
CASSLLHPNYGYTF
>NA|TRBV4-1|TRBJ1-2|14|NA
TGCGCCAGCAGCCAAGAATGGTCACCGCCGCGCTACACCTTC
CASSQEWSPPRYTF
>few|TRBV15|TRBJ2-5|16|TRBD2
TGTGCCACCAGCACGGATACTAGCGGGGTCCGGGAGACCCAGTACTTC
CATSTDTSGVRETQYF
>NA|TRBV3-1|TRBJ2-5|14|NA
TGTGCCAGCAGCGAGGACGTAGAGGAAGAGACCCAGTACTTC
CASSEDVEEETQYF
>NA|TRBV5-5|TRBJ2-1|13|NA
TGTGCCAGCAGGCTTCAAATTAACAATGAGCAGTTCTTC
CASRLQINNEQFF
>few|TRBV5-1|TRBJ2-7|14|TRBD1
TGCGCCAGCAGCACATCGGGACAGCCCTCGGAGCAGTACTTC
CASSTSGQPSEQYF
>few|TRBV9|TRBJ2-2|15|TRBD1
TGTGCCAGCAGCGCCCGGGACAGAAACACCGGGGAGCTGTTTTTT
CASSARDRNTGELFF
>few|TRBV7-9|TRBJ2-7|16|TRBD1
TGTGCCAGCAGCCCGACAACCGGGACAGGGTGGAACGAGCAGTACTTC
CASSPTTGTGWNEQYF
>NA|TRBV5-1|TRBJ2-5|14|NA
TGCGCCAGCAGCTTGGTGGCAGACGGGGAGACCCAGTACTTC
CASSLVADGETQYF
>NA|TRBV27|TRBJ2-1|15|NA
TGTGCCAGCACCCAGGTGAGGGGCCGCTCAAATGAGCAGTTCTTC
CASTQVRGRSNEQFF
>NA|TRBV19|TRBJ1-4|13|NA
TGTGCCAGCTACAGGGATCGCGATGAAAAACTGTTTTTT
CASYRDRDEKLFF
>once|TRBV28|TRBJ1-1|13|TRBD1
TGTGCCAGCAGTTTGAGTAGGGGGCACGGAGCTTTCTTT
CASSLSRGHGAFF
>NA|TRBV5-1|TRBJ1-1|15|TRBD1
TGCGCCAGCAGCGGACAGGGGAACATGAACACTGAAGCTTTCTTT
CASSGQGNMNTEAFF
>NA|TRBV28|TRBJ2-5|14|NA
TGTGCCAGCAGTGAACAGGGTATGAGAGAGACCCAGTACTTC
CASSEQGMRETQYF
>few|TRBV5-1|TRBJ2-1|14|NA
TGCGCCAGCAGCAAGCTCCCATTTGACAATGAGCAGTTCTTC
CASSKLPFDNEQFF
>few|TRBV5-6|TRBJ1-1|12|TRBD1
TGTGCCAGCAGCGCCGGACAGGGAGAAGCTTTCTTT
CASSAGQGEAFF
>NA|TRBV7-6|TRBJ2-1|19|NA
TGTGCCAGCAGCCTTAGGTCGCAGGGAGAGGGTCGAGTTTGGGATGAGCAGTTCTTC
CASSLRSQGEGRVWDEQFF
>NA|TRBV3-1|TRBJ2-2|15|NA
TGTGCCAGCAGCCTCGGGGCGGAGAACACCGGGGAGCTGTTTTTT
CASSLGAENTGELFF
>many|TRBV28|TRBJ1-4|15|TRBD1
TGTGCCAGCAGTTTAGGGGACAGGGATAATGAAAAACTGTTTTTT
CASSLGDRDNEKLFF
>few|TRBV7-2|TRBJ1-1|15|NA
TGTGCCAGCAGCTTTACCGAGATCAGGGCCACTGAAGCTTTCTTT
CASSFTEIRATEAFF
>NA|TRBV6-6|TRBJ1-4|14|TRBD1
TGTGCCAGCAGGGGAGACAGGGGCTGGGAAAAACTGTTTTTT
CASRGDRGWEKLFF
>NA|TRBV5-1|TRBJ1-2|12|NA
TGTGCCAGCAGTTTGGACCGCTATGGCTACACCTTC
CASSLDRYGYTF